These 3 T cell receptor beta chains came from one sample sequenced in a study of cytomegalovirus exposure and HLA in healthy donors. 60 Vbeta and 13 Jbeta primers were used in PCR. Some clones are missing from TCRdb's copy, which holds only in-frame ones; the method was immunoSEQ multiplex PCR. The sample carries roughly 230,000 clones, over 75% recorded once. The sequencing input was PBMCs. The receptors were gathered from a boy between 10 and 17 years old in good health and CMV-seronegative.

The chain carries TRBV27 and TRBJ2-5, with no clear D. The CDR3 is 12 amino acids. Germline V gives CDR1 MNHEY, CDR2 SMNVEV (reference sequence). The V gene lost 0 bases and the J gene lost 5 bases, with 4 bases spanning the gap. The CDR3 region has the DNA TGTGCCAGCAGTTTATCGGGCGAGACCCAGTACTTC. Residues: CASSLSGETQYF.

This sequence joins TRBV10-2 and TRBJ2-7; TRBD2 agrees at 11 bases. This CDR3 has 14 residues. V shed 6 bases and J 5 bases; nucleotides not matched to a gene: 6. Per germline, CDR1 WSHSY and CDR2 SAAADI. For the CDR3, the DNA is TGCGCCAGCAGAGCCGTGGGACTAGCGGACGAGCAGTACTTC. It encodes CASRAVGLADEQYF.

The CDR3 region is CASSIWSGSSYNEQFF. The CDR3 coding sequence is TGTGCCAGTAGTATCTGGTCAGGCAGCTCCTACAATGAGCAGTTCTTC. The chain recombines TRBV19 with TRBJ2-1; D remains ambiguous. The ends were cut back, 3 bases at V and 0 bases at J, with 12 bases in the middle. The CDR3 loop spans 16 amino acids. Germline V gene lookup returns CDR1 LNHDA and CDR2 SQIVND (reference sequence).